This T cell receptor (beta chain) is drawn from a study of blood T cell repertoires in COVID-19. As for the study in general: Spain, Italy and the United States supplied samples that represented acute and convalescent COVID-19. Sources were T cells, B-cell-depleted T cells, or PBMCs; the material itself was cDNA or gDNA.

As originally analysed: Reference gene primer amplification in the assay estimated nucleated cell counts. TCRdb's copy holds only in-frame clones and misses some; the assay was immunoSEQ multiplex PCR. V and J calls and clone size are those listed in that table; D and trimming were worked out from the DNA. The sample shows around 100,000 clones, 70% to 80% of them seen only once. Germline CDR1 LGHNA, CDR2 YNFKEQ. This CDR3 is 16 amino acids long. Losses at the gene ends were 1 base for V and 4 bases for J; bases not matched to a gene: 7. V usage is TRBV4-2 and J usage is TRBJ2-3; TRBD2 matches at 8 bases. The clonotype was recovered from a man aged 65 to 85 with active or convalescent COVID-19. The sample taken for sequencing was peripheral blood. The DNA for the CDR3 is TGTGCCAGCAGCCAAGTAATAAGCGGGGGAGCAGATACGCAGTATTTT. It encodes CASSQVISGGADTQYF.